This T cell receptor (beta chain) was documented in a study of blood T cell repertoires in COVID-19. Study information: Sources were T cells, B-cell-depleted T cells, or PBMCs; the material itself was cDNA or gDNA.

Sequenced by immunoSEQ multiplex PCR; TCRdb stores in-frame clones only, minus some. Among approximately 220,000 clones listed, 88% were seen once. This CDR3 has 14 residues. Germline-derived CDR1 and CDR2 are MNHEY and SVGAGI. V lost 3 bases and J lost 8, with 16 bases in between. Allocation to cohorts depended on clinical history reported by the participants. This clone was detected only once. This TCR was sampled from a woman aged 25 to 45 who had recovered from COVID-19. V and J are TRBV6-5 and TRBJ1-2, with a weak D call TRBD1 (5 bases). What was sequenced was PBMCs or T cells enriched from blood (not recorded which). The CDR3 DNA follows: TGTGCCAGCAGTTATCCCGACAGCCCGGAGGGCTACACCTTC. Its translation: CASSYPDSPEGYTF.